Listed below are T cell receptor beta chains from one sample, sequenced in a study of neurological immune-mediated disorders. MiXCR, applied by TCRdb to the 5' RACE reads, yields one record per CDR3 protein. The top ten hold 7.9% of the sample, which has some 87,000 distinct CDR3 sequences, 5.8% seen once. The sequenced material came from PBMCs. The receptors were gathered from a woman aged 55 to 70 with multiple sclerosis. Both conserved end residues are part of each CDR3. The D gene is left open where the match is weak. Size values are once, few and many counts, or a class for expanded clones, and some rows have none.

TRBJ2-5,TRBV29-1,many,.,CSVQHTQETQYF,TGCAGCGTTCAGCACACCCAAGAGACCCAGTACTTC
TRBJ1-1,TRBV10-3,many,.,CAISEGIGNTEAFF,TGTGCCATCAGTGAGGGCATTGGGAACACTGAAGCTTTCTTT
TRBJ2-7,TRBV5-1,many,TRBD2,CASSRTSGGPPYEQYF,TGCGCCAGCAGCCGGACGAGCGGGGGGCCTCCCTACGAGCAGTACTTC
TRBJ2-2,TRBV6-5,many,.,CASREGAGELFF,TGTGCCAGCAGAGAGGGGGCCGGGGAGCTGTTTTTT
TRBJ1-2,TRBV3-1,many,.,CASSQPDGLLYTF,TGTGCCAGCAGCCAACCAGACGGCCTTCTGTACACCTTC
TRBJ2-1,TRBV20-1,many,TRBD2,CSARGFVGGGLNNEQFF,TGCAGTGCTAGAGGTTTTGTAGGCGGGGGGCTTAACAATGAGCAGTTCTTC
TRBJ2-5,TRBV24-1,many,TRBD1,CATSDSTGVGETQYF,TGTGCCACCAGTGATTCGACAGGGGTAGGGGAGACCCAGTACTTC
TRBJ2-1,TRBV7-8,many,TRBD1,CASSLLGQAYNEQFF,TGTGCCAGCAGCTTACTTGGACAGGCTTACAATGAGCAGTTCTTC
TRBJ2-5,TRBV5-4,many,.,CASSLGDQGNQETQYF,TGTGCCAGCAGCTTGGGGGATCAGGGCAACCAAGAGACCCAGTACTTC
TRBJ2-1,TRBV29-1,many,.,CSVAASNNEQFF,TGCAGCGTTGCAGCCAGTAACAATGAGCAGTTCTTC
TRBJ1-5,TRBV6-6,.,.,CASSYRRVENQPQHF,TGTGCCAGCAGTTACCGACGGGTAGAAAATCAGCCCCAGCATTTT
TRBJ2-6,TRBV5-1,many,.,CASSRFGEGSGANVLTF,TGCGCCAGCAGCCGGTTTGGCGAGGGATCTGGGGCCAACGTCCTGACTTTC
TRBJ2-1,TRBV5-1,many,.,CASSLEASAYNEQFF,TGCGCCAGCAGCTTGGAGGCCAGCGCCTACAATGAGCAGTTCTTC
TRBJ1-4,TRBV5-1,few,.,CASSFWGSDNEKLFF,TGCGCCAGCAGCTTCTGGGGCAGTGATAATGAAAAACTGTTTTTT
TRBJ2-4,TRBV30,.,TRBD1,CAWSTGGSDIQYF,TGTGCCTGGAGTACAGGGGGCTCGGACATTCAGTACTTC
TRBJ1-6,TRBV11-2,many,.,CASSLSQIINSPLHF,TGTGCCAGCAGCTTATCGCAGATAATTAATTCACCCCTCCACTTT
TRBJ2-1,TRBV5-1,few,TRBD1,CASSRTGQTSYNEQFF,TGCGCCAGCAGCCGCACGGGACAGACCTCCTACAATGAGCAGTTCTTC
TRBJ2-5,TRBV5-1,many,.,CASSWDFGQETQYF,TGCGCCAGCAGCTGGGACTTCGGCCAAGAGACCCAGTACTTC